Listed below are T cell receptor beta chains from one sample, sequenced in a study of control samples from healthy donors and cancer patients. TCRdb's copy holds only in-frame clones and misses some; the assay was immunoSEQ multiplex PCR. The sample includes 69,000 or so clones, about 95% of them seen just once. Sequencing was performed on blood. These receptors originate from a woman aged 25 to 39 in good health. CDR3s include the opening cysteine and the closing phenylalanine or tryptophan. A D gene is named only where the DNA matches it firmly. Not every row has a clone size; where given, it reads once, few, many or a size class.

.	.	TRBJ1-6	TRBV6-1	TGTGCCAGCAGTGATACCCCCCGGTCACCCCTCCACTTT	CASSDTPRSPLHF
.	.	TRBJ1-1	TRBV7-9	TGTGCCAGCAGCTTAGTAGGGGTTAGTACGGGGTACACTGAAGCTTTCTTT	CASSLVGVSTGYTEAFF
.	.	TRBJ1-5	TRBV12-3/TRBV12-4	TGTGCCAGCAGCACGGGACACGGACAGCATTTT	CASSTGHGQHF
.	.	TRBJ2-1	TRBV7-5	TGTGTCAGAACCTCTCTGGGGTTACGGACTAGCGGGGACAATGAGCAGTTCTTC	CVRTSLGLRTSGDNEQFF
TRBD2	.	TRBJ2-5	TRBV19	TGTGCCAGTGGAGGACTAGCGGGGCGCCAAGAGACCCAGTACTTC	CASGGLAGRQETQYF
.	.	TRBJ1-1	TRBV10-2	TGCGCCAGCAGTCTATCCGAACTAGGGTTGTACACTGAAGCTTTCTTT	CASSLSELGLYTEAFF
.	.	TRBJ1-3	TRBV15	TGTGCCACCAGCAGAGATCGGGGGGCTGGAAACACCATATATTTT	CATSRDRGAGNTIYF
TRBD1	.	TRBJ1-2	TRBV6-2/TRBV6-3	TGTGCCAGCAGTTACTTGCAACAGGGGGCTAACTATGGCTACACCTTC	CASSYLQQGANYGYTF
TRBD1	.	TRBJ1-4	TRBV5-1	TGCGCCAGCAGCGGAACCGGGACAGGGGGGGAAAAACTGTTTTTT	CASSGTGTGGEKLFF
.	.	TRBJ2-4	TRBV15	TGTGCCACCAGCAACAGAAAAAACATTCAGTACTTC	CATSNRKNIQYF
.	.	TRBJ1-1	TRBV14	TGTGCCAGCAGCCGAGAGTTTCCTGGCACTGAAGCTTTCTTT	CASSREFPGTEAFF
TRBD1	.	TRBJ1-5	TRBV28	TGTGCCAGCAGTCCCGGGACAGGGGGCGATCAGCCCCAGCATTTT	CASSPGTGGDQPQHF
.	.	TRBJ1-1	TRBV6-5	TGTGCCAGCGCGGGGAAAGGTACTGAAGCTTTCTTT	CASAGKGTEAFF
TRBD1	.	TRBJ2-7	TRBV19	TGTGCCAGTAGTCCATTGACAGGGATTGTCGGGTACGAGCAGTACTTC	CASSPLTGIVGYEQYF
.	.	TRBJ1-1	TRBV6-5	TGTGCCAGCAGTTTTGGCCCCGGGGCGAACACTGAAGCTTTCTTT	CASSFGPGANTEAFF
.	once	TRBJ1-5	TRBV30	TGTGCCTGGAGTGAGGACGGTGATCAGCCCCAGCATTTT	CAWSEDGDQPQHF
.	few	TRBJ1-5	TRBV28	TGTGCCAGCAGTTTTCGGCCCCAGCATTTT	CASSFRPQHF
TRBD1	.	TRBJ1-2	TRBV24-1	TGTGCCACCAGCGGACAGGGAAACTATGGCTACACCTTC	CATSGQGNYGYTF
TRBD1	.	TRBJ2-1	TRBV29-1	TGCAGCGCCGACAGGGGGCTAGGCAATGAGCAGTTCTTC	CSADRGLGNEQFF